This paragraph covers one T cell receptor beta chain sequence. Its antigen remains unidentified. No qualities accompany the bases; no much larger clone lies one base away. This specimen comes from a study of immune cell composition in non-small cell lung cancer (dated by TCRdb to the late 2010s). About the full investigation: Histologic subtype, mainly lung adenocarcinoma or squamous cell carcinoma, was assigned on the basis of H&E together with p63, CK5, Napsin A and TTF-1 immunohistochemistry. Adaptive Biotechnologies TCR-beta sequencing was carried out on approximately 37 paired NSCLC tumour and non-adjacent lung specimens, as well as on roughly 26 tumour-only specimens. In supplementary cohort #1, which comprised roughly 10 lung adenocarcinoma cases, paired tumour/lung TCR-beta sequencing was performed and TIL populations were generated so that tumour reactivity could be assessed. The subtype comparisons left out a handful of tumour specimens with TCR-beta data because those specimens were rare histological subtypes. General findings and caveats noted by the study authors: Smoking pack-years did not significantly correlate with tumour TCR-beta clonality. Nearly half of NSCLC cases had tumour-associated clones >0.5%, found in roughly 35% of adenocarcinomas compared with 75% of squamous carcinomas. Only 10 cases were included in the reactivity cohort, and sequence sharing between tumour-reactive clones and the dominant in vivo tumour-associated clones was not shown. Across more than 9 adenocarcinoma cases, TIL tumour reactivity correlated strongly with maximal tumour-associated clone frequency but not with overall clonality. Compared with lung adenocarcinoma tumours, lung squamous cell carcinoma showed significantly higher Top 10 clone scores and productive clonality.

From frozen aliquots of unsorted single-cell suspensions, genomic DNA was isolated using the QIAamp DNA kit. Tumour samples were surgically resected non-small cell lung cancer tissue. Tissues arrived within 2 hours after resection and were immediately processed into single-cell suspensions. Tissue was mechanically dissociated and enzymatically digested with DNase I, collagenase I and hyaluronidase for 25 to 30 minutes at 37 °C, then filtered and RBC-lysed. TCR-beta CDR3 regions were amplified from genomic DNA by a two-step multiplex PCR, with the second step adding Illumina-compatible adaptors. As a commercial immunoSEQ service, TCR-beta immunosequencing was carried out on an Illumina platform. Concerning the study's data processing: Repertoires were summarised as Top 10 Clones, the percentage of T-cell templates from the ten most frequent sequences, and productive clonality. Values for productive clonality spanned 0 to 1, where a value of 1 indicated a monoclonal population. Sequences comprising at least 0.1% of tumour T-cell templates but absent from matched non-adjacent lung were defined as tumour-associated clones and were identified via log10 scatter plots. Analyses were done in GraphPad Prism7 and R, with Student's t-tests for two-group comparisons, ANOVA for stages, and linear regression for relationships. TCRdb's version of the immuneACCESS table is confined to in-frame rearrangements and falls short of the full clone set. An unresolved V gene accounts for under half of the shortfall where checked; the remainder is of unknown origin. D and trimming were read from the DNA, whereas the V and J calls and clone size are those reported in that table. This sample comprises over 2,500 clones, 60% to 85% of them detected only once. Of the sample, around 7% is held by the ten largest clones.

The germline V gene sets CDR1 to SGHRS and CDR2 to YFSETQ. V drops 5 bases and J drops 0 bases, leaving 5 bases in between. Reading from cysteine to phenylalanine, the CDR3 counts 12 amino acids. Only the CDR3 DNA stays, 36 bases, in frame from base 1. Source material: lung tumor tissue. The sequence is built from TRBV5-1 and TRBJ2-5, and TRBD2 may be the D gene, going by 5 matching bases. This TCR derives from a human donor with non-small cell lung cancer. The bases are TGCGCCAGCAGGAGGGACCAAGAGACCCAGTACTTC. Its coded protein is CASRRDQETQYF.